By its share, the clone carrying this TCR beta chain is medium-sized. What it recognizes is unknown. Thyroid surgery took place with no prior treatment in any patient. In germline, CDR1 is LNHDA, CDR2 SQIVND (reference sequence). This CDR3 contains 17 residues. The V and J ends lost 5 bases and 0 bases, in that order; junction bases with no gene match: 10. This sample stems from a study of metastatic and nonmetastatic thyroid tumors. For the study at large: Repertoires of blood and of tissue (tumor or nodule) from malignant and benign thyroid patients were compared.

TCRdb reprocessed the PCR reads using MiXCR. The sample includes about 15,000 clones, 25% of them seen just once. Study findings and constraints: Across blood and tumor, TCR beta diversity in malignant thyroid tumors was reportedly significantly higher than in benign nodules.

Sequencing was performed on adjacent normal tissue. V usage is TRBV19 and J usage is TRBJ2-4; 7 positions agree with TRBD1. The receptor comes from a female donor with papillary thyroid cancer or a benign thyroid nodule (not recorded which). Some clones in this sample may be carry-over from other donors' samples. DNA of the CDR3: TGTGCCAGTAGTCGGATCGACAGGGCGATAGCCAAAAACATTCAGTACTTC. Protein sequence: CASSRIDRAIAKNIQYF.